This T cell receptor (beta chain) stems from a study of human T cells and chemical hapten exposure. Study overall: For sensitization, 2% DPC was applied to a roughly 2 cm by roughly 2 cm patch of upper inner arm skin. General study points: It should be noted that donors had alopecia, so their immune response may differ from healthy people's.

As for time point: patch test 3, about 24 weeks after DPC sensitization. Treatment described: therapeutic diphenylcyclopropenone sensitization with weekly scalp DPC. On this clonotype itself: Its cognate antigen is unknown.

The V segment lost 2 bases and the J segment 9 bases; nucleotides outside the gene matches: 4. This CDR3 comprises 13 residues. Germline V gene data show CDR1 as SNHLY and CDR2 as FYNNEI. One entry per CDR3 protein, called by TCRdb with MiXCR from the RACE reads. The sample lists 210,000 or so distinct CDR3 sequences, around 25% occurring once. Material: whole blood, obtained in connection with sensitization to the hapten diphenylcyclopropenone (DPC). The rearrangement joins TRBV2 to TRBJ2-1, with 7 nucleotides matching TRBD2. This receptor was obtained from a woman between 40 and 50 years old with alopecia areata. Some clones in this sample may be carry-over from other donors' samples. CDR3 sequence (DNA): TGTGCCAGCAGTGAAAGTGAGCGGGGTGAGCAGTTCTTC. This encodes CASSESERGEQFF.